The 8 T cell receptor beta chains below were found in one sample sequenced in a study of CD8+CD57+ T cells in acquired aplastic anemia. All patients picked for sequencing had shown, by flow cytometry, an expansion of CD8+CD57+ cells. Genomic DNA, serving as template, underwent TCR beta VDJ and CDR3 profiling. TCRdb re-analysed the reads in MiXCR, keeping a single row per CDR3 protein. The sample carries more than 150,000 distinct CDR3 sequences, more than 45% recorded once. Sequencing was performed on sorted CD4+, CD8+, or CD8+CD57+ T cells (not recorded which) from PBMCs. Receptors were obtained from a human donor with aplastic anemia.

This rearrangement joins TRBV24-1 to TRBJ2-3; 7 bases agree with TRBD2. Germline CDR1 reads KGHDR; CDR2 reads SFDVKD. V lost 3 bases, J lost 3 bases, and 8 bases stayed unmatched. The CDR3 has 16 amino acids. CDR3 residues: CATSDSVRGTTDTQYF. CDR3 sequence (DNA): TGTGCCACCAGTGATAGCGTGCGGGGGACGACAGATACGCAGTATTTT.

This clonotype was seen at least ten times. The chain links TRBV5-4 to TRBJ2-3, with 7 bases lining up with TRBD1. The germline gives CDR1 SGHNT, CDR2 YYREEE (reference sequence). Unmatched junction bases numbered 7, after V lost 3 bases and J lost 6 bases. This CDR3 contains 14 residues. CDR3 DNA sequence: TGTGCCAGCAGCTCCCGGGACAGAGGGGATACGCAGTATTTT. This gives the protein CASSSRDRGDTQYF.

The rearrangement uses TRBV19 and TRBJ1-5; D uncertain. The CDR3 contains 15 residues. Germline V gene data show CDR1 as LNHDA and CDR2 as SQIVND (reference sequence). Trimming removed 3 bases at V and 0 bases at J, with 9 bases between. CDR3 protein: CASSMGDYSNQPQHF. In DNA, the CDR3 is TGTGCCAGTAGTATGGGAGACTATAGCAATCAGCCCCAGCATTTT.

This clonotype turned up a few times. J is TRBJ1-2 and V is TRBV12-3 or TRBV12-4, with a weak D call TRBD1 (6 bases). V was pared by 7 bases and J by 8 bases, with 17 bases between. This CDR3 has 13 residues. CDR3 sequence (DNA): TGTGCCAGCAACTTAGGGGGGGGAGGAGGCTACACCTTC. The encoded protein is CASNLGGGGGYTF.

This clonotype was observed a handful of times. A much larger clone is a single base away; this may be a read error. This chain connects TRBV5-1 to TRBJ2-1; no clear D gene. The CDR3 loop spans 14 amino acids. Trimming took 3 bases from V and 1 from J, leaving 8 bases between them. Looked up from germline, CDR1 is SGHRS and CDR2 is YFSETQ. The CDR3 bases are TGCGCCAGCAGCTCCGGAGAATCCTACAATGAGCAGTTCTTC. Amino acids: CASSSGESYNEQFF.

The chain combines TRBV7-6 with TRBJ2-7; D unresolved. This CDR3 comprises 13 residues. Germline CDR1 is SGHVS and CDR2 is FNYEAQ. Trimming stripped 4 bases from V and 4 bases from J, with 11 bases between. CDR3 protein: CASSSLSRYEQYF. In nucleotides, the CDR3 is TGTGCCAGCAGCTCATTATCGAGGTACGAGCAGTACTTC. Full variable domain (remainder filled in from reference TRBV7-6 and TRBJ2-7): GAGVSQSPRYKVTKRGQDVALRCDPISGHVSLYWYRQALGQGPEFLTYFNYEAQQDKSGLPNDRFSAERPEGSISTLTIQRTEQRDSAMYRCASSSLSRYEQYFGPGTRLTVT.

This clonotype has a count of ten or more. The chain carries TRBV6-2 or TRBV6-3 and TRBJ2-7; 8 bases are shared with TRBD1. Germline V lookup: CDR1 MNHEY, CDR2 SVGEGT. The trim removed 6 bases at V and 4 bases at J, leaving 14 bases unmatched. The length of the CDR3 is 16 residues. CDR3 loop: CASRDAGGAFSYEQYF. CDR3 nucleotides: TGTGCCAGCAGGGACGCAGGGGGCGCGTTCTCTTACGAGCAGTACTTC.

This clonotype was recorded many times. The chain carries TRBV10-3 and TRBJ1-1; 7 bases line up with TRBD1. The V gene's germline CDR1 is ENHRY and CDR2 SYGVKD. CDR3 size: 12 residues. V lost 1 base and J lost 8; bases outside the gene matches: 1. Here the CDR3 reads CAISELTGEAFF. The DNA for the CDR3 is TGTGCCATCAGTGAGTTGACAGGGGAAGCTTTCTTT.